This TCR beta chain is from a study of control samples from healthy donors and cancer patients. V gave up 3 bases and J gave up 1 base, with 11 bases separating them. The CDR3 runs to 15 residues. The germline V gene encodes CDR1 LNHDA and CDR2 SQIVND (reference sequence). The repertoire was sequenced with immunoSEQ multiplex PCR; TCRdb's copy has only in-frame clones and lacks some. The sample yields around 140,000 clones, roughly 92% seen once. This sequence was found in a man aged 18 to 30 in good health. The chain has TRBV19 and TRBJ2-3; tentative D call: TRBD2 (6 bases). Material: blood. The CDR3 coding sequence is TGTGCCAGTAGTATTCCTTCGGGGGGCACAGATACGCAGTATTTT. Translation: CASSIPSGGTDTQYF.